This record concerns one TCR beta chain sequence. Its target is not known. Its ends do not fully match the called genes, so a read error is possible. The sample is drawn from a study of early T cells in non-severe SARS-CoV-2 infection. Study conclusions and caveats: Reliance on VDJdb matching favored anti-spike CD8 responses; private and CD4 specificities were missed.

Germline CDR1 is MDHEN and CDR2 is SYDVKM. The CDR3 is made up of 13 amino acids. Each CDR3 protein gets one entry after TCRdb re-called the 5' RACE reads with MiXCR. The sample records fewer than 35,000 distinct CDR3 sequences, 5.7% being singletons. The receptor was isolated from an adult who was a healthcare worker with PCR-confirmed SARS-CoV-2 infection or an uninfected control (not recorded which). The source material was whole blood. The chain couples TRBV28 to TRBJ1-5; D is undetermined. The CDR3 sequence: CASSFHETTEQHF. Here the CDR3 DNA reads TGTGCCAGCAGTTTCCACGAGACAACGGAACAGCATTTC.